The sequence of this TCR beta chain was determined in a study of blood T cell repertoires in COVID-19. As for the study in general: Spain, Italy and the United States supplied samples that represented acute and convalescent COVID-19. Sources were T cells, B-cell-depleted T cells, or PBMCs; the material itself was cDNA or gDNA.

As handled by the study authors: The assay estimated nucleated cells by amplifying reference gene primers. Produced via immunoSEQ multiplex PCR; TCRdb's table is partial and in-frame only. From that table come the V and J calls and clone size; the DNA was used to work out D and trimming. The table shows fewer than 15,000 clones, with 88% occurring only once. The CDR3 contains 14 residues. Deletions cut 2 bases from V and 4 bases from J, with 11 bases between. Germline V gene lookup returns CDR1 MNHEY and CDR2 SVGEGT. Sequenced sample: peripheral blood. The J gene is TRBJ1-2, the V gene TRBV6-2 or TRBV6-3; a possible D gene is TRBD1 (5 bases). The clonotype was recovered from a human donor in a cohort sampled during active COVID-19. In DNA form, the CDR3 reads TGTGCCAGCAGTTACGGGCGGGGGTTCTATGGCTACACCTTC. This encodes CASSYGRGFYGYTF.